This T cell receptor beta chain was sequenced in a study of blood T cell repertoires in COVID-19. The overall study: COVID-19 samples from acute and convalescent phases originated in the United States, Italy and Spain. PBMCs, B-cell-depleted T cells, or T cells were the source of the cDNA or gDNA that made up the material.

Per the study methods: Using reference gene primer amplification, nucleated cell counts were estimated. Clones were read by immunoSEQ multiplex PCR, and TCRdb kept only the in-frame ones, dropping some. V and J calls plus clone size are reproduced from that table; the DNA served to infer D and trimming. The table records more than 50,000 clones, 65% to 85% of them present only once. Germline V gives CDR1 LGHNA, CDR2 YNFKEQ. This CDR3 comprises 15 residues. After removal of 3 bases from V and 12 bases from J, the junction contained 10 bases not matched to a gene. The sequence derives from a man aged 70-80 years with active or convalescent COVID-19. Sequencing was carried out using peripheral blood. The V and J genes are TRBV4-2 and TRBJ1-4, with TRBD1 matching over 10 bases. CDR3 amino acids: CASSHGTGAAGELFF. As DNA, the CDR3 is TGTGCCAGCAGCCACGGGACAGGGGCGGCCGGGGAACTGTTTTTT.